Below are 26 T cell receptor beta chains sequenced from a single sample in a study of TIL therapy for anti-PD-1-resistant metastatic lung cancer. Time point indicated: pre-treatment sample, taken before nivolumab and TIL therapy. The immunoSEQ assay was v3. Using immunoSEQ multiplex PCR, the repertoire was profiled, and TCRdb retains in-frame clones only, with some absent. The data hold about 19,000 clones, with approximately 79% observed a single time. The sequencing used blood, collected at baseline. All receptors come from a person aged 25-85 years with non-small cell lung cancer.

The chain links TRBV30 to TRBJ1-5, with D hard to call. The V and J ends lost 2 bases and 4 bases respectively, with 9 bases between them. There are 13 residues in the CDR3. CDR1 and CDR2 (germline): GTSNPN, SVGIG (reference sequence). CDR3 bases: TGTGCCTGGAGTCCTATAGAGAATCAGCCCCAGCATTTT. Amino acid sequence: CAWSPIENQPQHF.

DNA for the CDR3: TGTGCCAGCAGGGGGGCTAACTATGGCTACACCTTC. Translation: CASRGANYGYTF. V is TRBV25-1 and J is TRBJ1-2, with TRBD1 as a possible D gene (5 bases). Trimming cost V 6 bases and J 0 bases, with 5 bases left between them. Germline CDR1 is MGHDK and CDR2 is SYGVNS. The CDR3 loop spans 12 amino acids.

This chain uses TRBV5-1 with TRBJ1-4; D unclear. CDR3 length: 14 amino acids. Per the germline V gene, CDR1 is SGHRS and CDR2 is YFSETQ. V was trimmed by 0 bases and J by 0 bases, leaving 3 bases between them. The CDR3 DNA sequence: TGCGCCAGCAGCTTGGGAGCAACTAATGAAAAACTGTTTTTT. Translation gives CASSLGATNEKLFF. The full variable domain, with the rest looked up from reference TRBV5-1 and TRBJ1-4, is KAGVTQTPRYLIKTRGQQVTLSCSPISGHRSVSWYQQTPGQGLQFLFEYFSETQRNKGNFPGRFSGRQFSNSRSEMNVSTLELGDSALYLCASSLGATNEKLFFGSGTQLSVL.

This sequence joins TRBV2 and TRBJ1-2; the D gene is possibly TRBD1 (6 bases). There are 13 residues in the CDR3. Per the germline V gene, CDR1 is SNHLY and CDR2 is FYNNEI. Between the trimmed V and J ends, which lost 6 bases and 4 bases, there was a span of 12 bases. The CDR3: CASSPDSGYGYTF. The CDR3 nucleotides are TGTGCCAGCAGCCCGGACAGCGGCTATGGCTACACCTTC.

The rearrangement joins TRBV6-5 to TRBJ2-7; TRBD2 is a possible D gene (6 bases). With 6 bases removed from V and 1 base from J, the gap between germline ends came to 16 bases. Germline CDR1 reads MNHEY; CDR2 reads SVGAGI. The CDR3 sequence is 15 residues long. The CDR3 coding sequence is TGTGCCAGCAGCAGGGAGAGCGGGCATTCCTACGAGCAGTACTTC. This codes for CASSRESGHSYEQYF.

The chain uses TRBV5-6 and TRBJ2-7; TRBD1 matches 9 bases. Germline assignment: CDR1 SGHDT and CDR2 YYEEEE. The CDR3 runs 14 residues. The ends lost 3 bases at V and 3 bases at J; junction bases unmatched: 4. The CDR3 DNA sequence: TGTGCCAGCAGCTCGCCGGGACAGGGCTACGAGCAGTACTTC. Protein: CASSSPGQGYEQYF.

The V call is TRBV30, the J call TRBJ2-3, with D unresolved. The CDR3 loop spans 14 amino acids. Trimming cost V 4 bases and J 2 bases, with 13 bases left between them. Per the germline V gene, CDR1 is GTSNPN and CDR2 is SVGIG (reference sequence). The CDR3 DNA is TGTGCCTGGAACCCAACCTCCCACACAGATACGCAGTATTTT. Amino acid sequence: CAWNPTSHTDTQYF.

The V call is TRBV4-1, the J call TRBJ2-7; either TRBD1 or TRBD2 may fit D (7 bases each). Germline CDR1 reads MGHRA; CDR2 reads YSYEKL. Trimming removed 1 base at V and 3 bases at J, with 13 bases between. There are 15 residues in the CDR3. CDR3 bases: TGCGCCAGCAGCCAAGGGACAGGCGGGGGCTACGAGCAGTACTTC. Its translation: CASSQGTGGGYEQYF.

The chain has TRBV9 and TRBJ2-7; 11 bases fit TRBD1. Germline CDR1 is SGDLS and CDR2 is YYNGEE. This CDR3 contains 15 residues. Trimming removed 3 bases from V and 6 bases from J; junction bases left unmatched: 8. The CDR3 DNA reads as TGTGCCAGCAGCGCCGGACAGGGGGCGAGGACCGAGCAGTACTTC. It specifies CASSAGQGARTEQYF.

This clone was detected only once. This chain connects TRBV9 to TRBJ1-2, with a weak D call TRBD1 (5 bases). V lost 1 base and J lost 7, with 8 bases in between. CDR3 length: 12 amino acids. Germline values: CDR1 SGDLS, CDR2 YYNGEE. The CDR3, as DNA: TGTGCCAGCAGCGTACCCGGGGGTGGCTACACCTTC. This encodes CASSVPGGGYTF. Using reference TRBV9 and TRBJ1-2 for the parts outside the CDR3, the full variable domain is DSGVTQTPKHLITATGQRVTLRCSPRSGDLSVYWYQQSLDQGLQFLIQYYNGEERAKGNILERFSAQQFPDLHSELNLSSLELGDSALYFCASSVPGGGYTFGSGTRLTVV.

V is TRBV3-1 (or the pseudogene TRBV3-2) and J is TRBJ1-2, with D hard to call. The CDR3 runs 15 residues. Germline-derived CDR1 and CDR2 are LGHDT and YNNKEL (reference sequence). Trimming removed 1 base from V and 5 bases from J, with 14 bases in between. CDR3 bases: TGTGCCAGCAGCCAAGCCCGGACGGGTTATTATGGCTACACCTTC. It codes for CASSQARTGYYGYTF.

The chain links TRBV24-1 to TRBJ2-4; D is undetermined. The germline gives CDR1 KGHDR, CDR2 SFDVKD. V gave up 3 bases and J gave up 10 bases, with 18 bases separating them. This CDR3 contains 15 residues. In nucleotides, the CDR3 is TGTGCCACCAGTGATGATGGTGGAACGCGCCGAATTCAGTACTTC. Translated, it gives CATSDDGGTRRIQYF.

This clone was observed a single time. The chain carries TRBV5-4 and TRBJ2-2; D possibly uses TRBD1 or TRBD2 (5 bases each). The CDR3 consists of 13 residues. Germline values: CDR1 SGHNT, CDR2 YYREEE (reference sequence). V was pared by 1 base and J by 5 bases, with 6 bases between. The CDR3 is CASSLWGTGELFF. DNA for the CDR3: TGTGCCAGCAGCTTGTGGGGGACCGGGGAGCTGTTTTTT.

This clone has a handful of counts. The chain is built from TRBV19 and TRBJ2-2; TRBD1 or TRBD2 may be the D gene (5 bases each). Trimming pared 6 bases from V and 4 bases from J, leaving 15 bases between. CDR3 length: 15 amino acids. Germline lookup yields CDR1 LNHDA and CDR2 SQIVND (reference sequence). CDR3 DNA: TGTGCCAGTAGAATCGGGACCTTATCCACCGGGGAGCTGTTTTTT. It encodes CASRIGTLSTGELFF.

The rearrangement uses TRBV14 and TRBJ2-1; no firm D call. The ends were cut back, 3 bases at V and 8 bases at J, with 17 bases in the middle. Germline values: CDR1 SGHDN, CDR2 FVKESK. This CDR3 comprises 15 residues. CDR3 protein: CASSQILSRTHEQFF. The CDR3 DNA is TGTGCCAGCAGCCAGATACTGTCTCGTACCCATGAGCAGTTCTTC.

The V call is TRBV11-2, the J call TRBJ2-1; 8 bases match TRBD1. The CDR3 is made up of 16 amino acids. Germline CDR1 and CDR2: SGHAT and FQNNGV. V trimming: 2 bases; J trimming: 3 bases; junction bases outside the gene matches: 6. Written as DNA, the CDR3 is TGTGCCAGCAGCTTAAGGGCCGGGACAGGCTACAATGAGCAGTTCTTC. Protein: CASSLRAGTGYNEQFF.

The chain is built from TRBV6-6 and TRBJ2-3; D not certain. The CDR3 length is 11 residues. The germline CDR1 and CDR2 sequences are MNHNY and SVGAGI (reference sequence). Trimming cost V 2 bases and J 6 bases, with 3 bases left between them. CDR3 nucleotide sequence: TGTGCCAGCAGTTACGGGGATACGCAGTATTTT. It yields the protein CASSYGDTQYF.

The chain is built from TRBV19 and TRBJ1-5; a weak D match, TRBD1 (5 bases). V was pared by 10 bases and J by 6 bases, with 25 bases between. Looked up from germline, CDR1 is LNHDA and CDR2 is SQIVND (reference sequence). The CDR3 is made up of 16 amino acids. CDR3 in DNA: TGTGCCACCCGGACGATCGACAGACCTACCACTCAGCCCCAGCATTTT. Its protein product is CATRTIDRPTTQPQHF.

This chain connects TRBV5-4 to TRBJ2-7; 11 bases agree with TRBD1. V lost 1 base, J lost 0 bases, and 3 bases stayed unmatched. The CDR3 runs 16 residues. CDR1 and CDR2 from the germline V gene are SGHNT and YYREEE (reference sequence). The CDR3 DNA reads as TGTGCCAGCAGCTTGTGGGACAGGGGGAGCTCCTACGAGCAGTACTTC. Translated: CASSLWDRGSSYEQYF. The whole variable domain, filled in from reference TRBV5-4 and TRBJ2-7, reads ETGVTQSPTHLIKTRGQQVTLRCSSQSGHNTVSWYQQALGQGPQFIFQYYREEENGRGNFPPRFSGLQFPNYSSELNVNALELDDSALYLCASSLWDRGSSYEQYFGPGTRLTVT.

The rearrangement uses TRBV7-2 and TRBJ2-1, with D uncertain. V lost 0 bases to trimming and J lost 10 bases, with 7 bases between them. This CDR3 comprises 12 residues. Germline V gene sequence: CDR1 SGHTA, CDR2 FQGNSA. CDR3 coding DNA: TGTGCCAGCAGCTTAGCGTGGGGAGAGCAGTTCTTC. It specifies CASSLAWGEQFF.

This chain connects TRBV6-5 to TRBJ2-1; 11 nucleotides agree with TRBD2. The V gene's germline CDR1 is MNHEY and CDR2 SVGAGI. J lost 2 bases, V lost 6 bases, and 3 bases had no gene match. The CDR3 loop spans 15 amino acids. The CDR3, as DNA: TGTGCCAGCAGCGATAGCGGGAGGGCCTACAATGAGCAGTTCTTC. It is translated as CASSDSGRAYNEQFF.

V usage is TRBV5-4 and J usage is TRBJ2-7, with D hard to call. The CDR3 covers 13 residues. The germline gives CDR1 SGHNT, CDR2 YYREEE (reference sequence). Trimming cost V 3 bases and J 5 bases, with 12 bases left between them. The CDR3 protein is CASSSWSGDEQYF. CDR3 sequence (DNA): TGTGCCAGCAGCTCCTGGAGTGGGGACGAGCAGTACTTC.

This clone was observed a few times. The gene calls are TRBV5-1 and TRBJ2-6; D is undetermined. This CDR3 is built from 19 residues. CDR1 is SGHRS and CDR2 is YFSETQ in the germline V gene. Trimming shortened V by 1 base and J by 0 bases, and 17 bases separated the two germline ends. The CDR3 DNA is TGCGCCAGCAGCTTGTTAGGTCGGTCCGCCTCCTCTGGGGCCAACGTCCTGACTTTC. It encodes CASSLLGRSASSGANVLTF.

The gene calls are TRBV21-1 and TRBJ2-7; the D call of TRBD2 is as the table states it, not checked on the DNA. TRBV21-1 is tagged as a pseudogene. The CDR3 has 17 residues. Written as DNA, the CDR3 is TGTGCCAGCAGCAAGTTTTCGGTTTGCGGGGGGTTGTACGAGCAGTACTTC. It specifies CASSKFSVCGGLYEQYF.

The chain is built from TRBV7-8 and TRBJ1-5, with no clear D. Trimming stripped 2 bases from V and 0 bases from J, with 8 bases between. This CDR3 has 15 amino acids. Germline-derived CDR1 and CDR2 are SGHVS and FQNEAQ. The CDR3 nucleotides are TGTGCCAGCAGCTTACAGGACTTTAGCAATCAGCCCCAGCATTTT. It yields the protein CASSLQDFSNQPQHF.

This sequence joins TRBV19 and TRBJ1-5; D uncertain. The germline CDR1 and CDR2 sequences are LNHDA and SQIVND (reference sequence). Trimming took 9 bases from V and 0 from J, leaving 15 bases between them. The CDR3 has 15 residues. Here the CDR3 DNA reads TGTGCCAGCCACTCCCTATGGAGTAGCAATCAGCCCCAGCATTTT. Translating gives CASHSLWSSNQPQHF. Full variable domain (rest looked up from reference TRBV19 and TRBJ1-5): DGGITQSPKYLFRKEGQNVTLSCEQNLNHDAMYWYRQDPGQGLRLIYYSQIVNDFQKGDIAEGYSVSREKKESFPLTVTSAQKNPTAFYLCASHSLWSSNQPQHFGDGTRLSIL.